Detailed here is one TCR beta chain. After removal of 7 bases from V and 3 bases from J, the junction contained 9 bases not matched to a gene. Per the germline V gene, CDR1 is SGDLS and CDR2 is YYNGEE. This CDR3 has 15 amino acids. The source of the sample is a study of cytomegalovirus exposure and HLA in healthy donors. Primers: 60 Vbeta forward and 13 Jbeta reverse. Some clones are missing from TCRdb's copy, which holds only in-frame ones; the method was immunoSEQ multiplex PCR. The sample contains some 130,000 clones, about four fifths of which appear only once. The receptor was isolated from a woman in her thirties or forties in good health and CMV-seronegative. The chain recombines TRBV9 with TRBJ2-5; 10 bases match TRBD2. Sequencing input: PBMCs. CDR3 DNA sequence: TGTGCCAGCTCAGGCCTAGCGGGAGTCGAAGAGACCCAGTACTTC. Residues: CASSGLAGVEETQYF.